This is a list of T cell receptor beta chains from one sample in a study of blood T cell repertoires in COVID-19. Clones were read by immunoSEQ multiplex PCR, and TCRdb kept only the in-frame ones, dropping some. The repertoire holds 60,000 to 70,000 clones, 84% seen once, with about 10% in the top ten. The sample consisted of peripheral blood. Source of these receptors: a man aged 50 to 60 with active COVID-19. The CDR3 runs from the conserved cysteine through the conserved F or W. The D gene is left open where the match is weak. Some rows mark clone size as missing; the rest say once, few, many or name a class of expanded clone.

D gene	clone size	V gene	CDR3 length	J gene	CDR3 protein	CDR3 DNA
NA	once	TRBV14	17	TRBJ2-4	CASSHLGKGLAKNIQYF	TGTGCCAGCAGCCATCTGGGGAAGGGGCTAGCCAAAAACATTCAGTACTTC
NA	NA	TRBV5-6	14	TRBJ1-3	CASSPRGAGNTIYF	TGTGCCAGCAGCCCACGGGGGGCTGGAAACACCATATATTTT
TRBD2	few	TRBV18	16	TRBJ2-7	CASSPTATSGRDEQYF	TGTGCCAGCTCACCCACCGCCACTAGCGGGAGGGATGAGCAGTACTTC
NA	NA	TRBV6-2/TRBV6-3	18	TRBJ1-5	CASSYSKTSEYSNQPQHF	TGTGCCAGCAGTTACTCGAAAACCTCAGAATATAGCAATCAGCCCCAGCATTTT
TRBD2	NA	TRBV10-2	14	TRBJ2-5	CASSRTSGVGTQYF	TGCGCCAGCAGTAGGACTAGCGGGGTTGGGACCCAGTACTTC
TRBD2	NA	TRBV4-1	15	TRBJ2-2	CASSLAGGRTGELFF	TGCGCCAGCAGTCTAGCGGGGGGGCGTACCGGGGAGCTGTTTTTT
NA	NA	TRBV7-9	10	TRBJ1-4	CASMGGKLFF	TGTGCCAGCATGGGAGGCAAACTGTTTTTT
TRBD2	NA	TRBV5-1	16	TRBJ2-1	CASSLAQGLAGGRQFF	TGCGCCAGCAGCTTGGCGCAGGGCCTAGCGGGAGGGCGGCAGTTCTTC
TRBD2	NA	TRBV7-9	15	TRBJ2-7	CASSLVAGGPQEQYF	TGTGCCAGCAGCTTAGTAGCGGGAGGGCCGCAAGAGCAGTACTTC
TRBD2	NA	TRBV2	11	TRBJ2-1	CASSREGEQFF	TGTGCCAGCAGTCGGGAGGGGGAGCAGTTCTTC
TRBD1	NA	TRBV30	14	TRBJ1-1	CAWKGQGGYTEAFF	TGTGCCTGGAAGGGACAGGGGGGCTACACTGAAGCTTTCTTT
TRBD1	NA	TRBV6-5	14	TRBJ2-1	CASSTRQGPGEQFF	TGTGCCAGCAGTACAAGACAGGGGCCGGGTGAGCAGTTCTTC
TRBD1	NA	TRBV3-1/TRBV3-2	14	TRBJ2-5	CASSYRGPGETQYF	TGTGCCAGCAGCTACAGGGGGCCGGGAGAGACCCAGTACTTC
NA	NA	TRBV2	14	TRBJ2-2	CASSGQLQNGELFF	TGTGCCAGCAGTGGACAGCTCCAGAACGGGGAGCTGTTTTTT
TRBD1	NA	TRBV18	14	TRBJ1-2	CASSPRDRGYGYTF	TGTGCCAGCTCACCACGGGACAGAGGCTATGGCTACACCTTC
TRBD1	NA	TRBV11-2	14	TRBJ1-2	CASSLVQGMDGYTF	TGTGCCAGCAGCTTAGTACAGGGGATGGATGGCTACACCTTC
NA	NA	TRBV29-1	13	TRBJ2-7	CSVGYPEGGEQYF	TGCAGCGTTGGATACCCCGAGGGAGGCGAGCAGTACTTC
TRBD2	NA	TRBV10-3	16	TRBJ2-1	CAISEFGRAVDNEQFF	TGTGCCATCAGTGAGTTCGGGAGGGCCGTCGACAATGAGCAGTTCTTC
TRBD2	NA	TRBV5-1	15	TRBJ2-7	CASSRAASGTYEQYF	TGCGCCAGCAGCCGCGCGGCTAGCGGAACCTACGAGCAGTACTTC
TRBD1	NA	TRBV12-3/TRBV12-4	13	TRBJ2-7	CASSPGQAYEQYF	TGTGCCAGCAGCCCTGGACAGGCCTACGAGCAGTACTTC